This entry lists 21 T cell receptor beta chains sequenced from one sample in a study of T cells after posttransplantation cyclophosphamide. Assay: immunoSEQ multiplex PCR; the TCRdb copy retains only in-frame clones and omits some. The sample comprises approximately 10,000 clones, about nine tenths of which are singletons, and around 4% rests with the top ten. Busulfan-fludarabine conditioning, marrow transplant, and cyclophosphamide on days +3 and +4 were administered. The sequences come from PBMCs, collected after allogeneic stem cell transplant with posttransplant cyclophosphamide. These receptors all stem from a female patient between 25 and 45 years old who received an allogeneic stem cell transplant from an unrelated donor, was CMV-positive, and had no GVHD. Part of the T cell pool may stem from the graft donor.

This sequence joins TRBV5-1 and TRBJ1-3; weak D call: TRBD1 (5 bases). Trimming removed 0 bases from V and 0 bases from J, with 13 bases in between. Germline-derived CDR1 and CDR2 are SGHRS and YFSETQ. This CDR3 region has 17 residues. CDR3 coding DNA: TGCGCCAGCAGCTTGGGCGGGGCGCACCCCTCTGGAAACACCATATATTTT. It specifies CASSLGGAHPSGNTIYF.

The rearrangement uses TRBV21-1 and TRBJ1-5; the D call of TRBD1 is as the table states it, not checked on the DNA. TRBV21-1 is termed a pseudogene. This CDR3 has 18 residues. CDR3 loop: CASSNPLPDEGGNQPQHF. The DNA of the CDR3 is TGTGCCAGCAGCAACCCATTACCTGATGAGGGGGGCAATCAGCCCCAGCATTTT.

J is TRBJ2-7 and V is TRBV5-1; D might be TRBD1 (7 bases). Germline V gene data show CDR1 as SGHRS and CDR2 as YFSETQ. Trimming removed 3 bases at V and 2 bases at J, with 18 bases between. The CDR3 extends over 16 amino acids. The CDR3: CASSSGAQGDTYEQYF. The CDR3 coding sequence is TGCGCCAGCAGCTCGGGGGCGCAGGGGGACACCTACGAGCAGTACTTC.

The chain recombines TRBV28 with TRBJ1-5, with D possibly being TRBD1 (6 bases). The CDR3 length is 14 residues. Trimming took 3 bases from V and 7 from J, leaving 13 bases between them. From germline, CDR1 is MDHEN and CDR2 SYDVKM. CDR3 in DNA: TGTGCCAGCAGTTTGGGGGGGCTGGGGCAGCCCCAGCATTTT. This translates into CASSLGGLGQPQHF.

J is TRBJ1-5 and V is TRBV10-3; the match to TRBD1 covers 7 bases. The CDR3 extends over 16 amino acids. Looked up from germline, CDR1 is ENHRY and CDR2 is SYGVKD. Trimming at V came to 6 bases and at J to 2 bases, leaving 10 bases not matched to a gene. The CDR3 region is CAISPTGDLGNQPQHF. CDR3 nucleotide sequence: TGTGCCATCAGCCCCACAGGGGACCTCGGCAATCAGCCCCAGCATTTT.

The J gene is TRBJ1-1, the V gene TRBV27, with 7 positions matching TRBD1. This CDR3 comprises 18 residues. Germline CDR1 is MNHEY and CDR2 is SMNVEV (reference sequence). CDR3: CATPSSLAPGGMNTEAFF. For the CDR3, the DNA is TGTGCTACACCCAGCAGTTTAGCTCCAGGGGGGATGAACACTGAAGCTTTCTTT.

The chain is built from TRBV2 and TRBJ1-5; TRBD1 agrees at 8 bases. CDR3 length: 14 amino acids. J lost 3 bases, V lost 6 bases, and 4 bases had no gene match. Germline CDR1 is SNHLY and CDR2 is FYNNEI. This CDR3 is CASRGTGSNQPQHF. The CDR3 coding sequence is TGTGCCAGCAGGGGGACAGGCTCCAATCAGCCCCAGCATTTT. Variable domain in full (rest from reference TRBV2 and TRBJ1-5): EPEVTQTPSHQVTQMGQEVILRCVPISNHLYFYWYRQILGQKVEFLVSFYNNEISEKSEIFDDQFSVERPDGSNFTLKIRSTKLEDSAMYFCASRGTGSNQPQHFGDGTRLSIL.

The CDR3 DNA reads as TGTGCCAGCAGCTCCCCTACGGGGGGCCCTTCGAGCACAGATACGCAGTATTTT. As protein: CASSSPTGGPSSTDTQYF. The chain joins TRBV7-9 to TRBJ2-3, with D possibly matching TRBD2 (7 bases). The CDR3 covers 18 residues. The V and J ends lost 4 bases and 0 bases respectively, with 20 bases between them. CDR1 is SEHNR and CDR2 is FQNEAQ in the germline V gene (reference sequence).

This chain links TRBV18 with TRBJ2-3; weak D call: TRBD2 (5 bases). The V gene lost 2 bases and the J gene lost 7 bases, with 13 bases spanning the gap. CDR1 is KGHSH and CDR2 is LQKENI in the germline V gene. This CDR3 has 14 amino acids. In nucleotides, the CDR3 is TGTGCCAGCTCACCAGGTGCGGGTCCTAATACGCAGTATTTT. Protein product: CASSPGAGPNTQYF.

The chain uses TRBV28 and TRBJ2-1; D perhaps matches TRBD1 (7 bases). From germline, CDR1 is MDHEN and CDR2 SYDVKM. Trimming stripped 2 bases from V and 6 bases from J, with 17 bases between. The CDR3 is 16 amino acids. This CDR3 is CASSLMERRGRNEQFF. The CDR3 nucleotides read TGTGCCAGCAGTTTAATGGAGAGGAGGGGGCGCAATGAGCAGTTCTTC.

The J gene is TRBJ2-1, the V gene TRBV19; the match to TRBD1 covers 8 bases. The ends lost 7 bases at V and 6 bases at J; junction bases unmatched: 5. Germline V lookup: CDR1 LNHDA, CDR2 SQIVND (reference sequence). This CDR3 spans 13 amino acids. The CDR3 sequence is CASTSGGFNEQFF. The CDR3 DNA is TGTGCCAGTACGTCAGGGGGCTTCAATGAGCAGTTCTTC.

The CDR3 here is CASSPVGLPTLRETQYF. DNA for the CDR3: TGTGCCAGCAGCCCCGTGGGACTACCCACTCTGCGAGAGACCCAGTACTTC. This chain links TRBV7-9 with TRBJ2-5, with TRBD2 matching 7 bases. CDR3 length: 17 residues. CDR1 SEHNR and CDR2 FQNEAQ come from the germline V gene (reference sequence). Trimming removed 5 bases from V and 4 bases from J; junction bases left unmatched: 16.

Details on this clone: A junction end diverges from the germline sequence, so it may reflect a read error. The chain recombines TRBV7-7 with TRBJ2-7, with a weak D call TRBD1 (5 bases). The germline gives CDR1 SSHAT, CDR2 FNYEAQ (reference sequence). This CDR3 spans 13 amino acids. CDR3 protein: CASSFPREDEQYF. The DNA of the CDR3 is TGTGCTAGCAGCTTTCCCAGGGAAGACGAGCAGTACTTC.

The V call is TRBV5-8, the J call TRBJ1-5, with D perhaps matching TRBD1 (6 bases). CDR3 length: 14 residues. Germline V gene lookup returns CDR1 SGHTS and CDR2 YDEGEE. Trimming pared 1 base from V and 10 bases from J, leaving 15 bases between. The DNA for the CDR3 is TGTGCCAGCAGCTTGCACCAGGGGCCTTCACCCCAGCATTTT. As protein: CASSLHQGPSPQHF.

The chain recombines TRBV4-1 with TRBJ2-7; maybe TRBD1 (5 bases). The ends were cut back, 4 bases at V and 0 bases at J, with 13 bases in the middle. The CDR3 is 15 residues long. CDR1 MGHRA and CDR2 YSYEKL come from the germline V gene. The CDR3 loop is CASSPLQASSYEQYF. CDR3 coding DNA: TGCGCCAGCAGCCCCCTACAGGCCAGCTCCTACGAGCAGTACTTC.

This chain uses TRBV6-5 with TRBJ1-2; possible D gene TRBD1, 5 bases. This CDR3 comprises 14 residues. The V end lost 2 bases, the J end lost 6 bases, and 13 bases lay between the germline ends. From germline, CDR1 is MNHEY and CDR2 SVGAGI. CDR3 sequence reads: CASSYTGASNGYTF. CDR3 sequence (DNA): TGTGCCAGCAGTTACACAGGAGCGTCGAATGGCTACACCTTC.

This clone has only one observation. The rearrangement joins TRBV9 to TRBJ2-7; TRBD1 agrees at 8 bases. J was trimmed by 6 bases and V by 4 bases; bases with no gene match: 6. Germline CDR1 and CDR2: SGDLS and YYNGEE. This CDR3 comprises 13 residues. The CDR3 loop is CASSTGGIREQYF. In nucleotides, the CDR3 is TGTGCCAGCAGCACAGGGGGGATCCGCGAGCAGTACTTC. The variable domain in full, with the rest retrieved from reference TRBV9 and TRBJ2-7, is DSGVTQTPKHLITATGQRVTLRCSPRSGDLSVYWYQQSLDQGLQFLIQYYNGEERAKGNILERFSAQQFPDLHSELNLSSLELGDSALYFCASSTGGIREQYFGPGTRLTVT.

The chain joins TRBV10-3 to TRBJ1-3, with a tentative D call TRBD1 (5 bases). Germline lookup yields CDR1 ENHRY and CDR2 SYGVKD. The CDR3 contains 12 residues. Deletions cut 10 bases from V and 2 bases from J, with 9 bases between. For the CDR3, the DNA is TGTGCCACCCGGACAACTGGAAACACCATATATTTT. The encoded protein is CATRTTGNTIYF.

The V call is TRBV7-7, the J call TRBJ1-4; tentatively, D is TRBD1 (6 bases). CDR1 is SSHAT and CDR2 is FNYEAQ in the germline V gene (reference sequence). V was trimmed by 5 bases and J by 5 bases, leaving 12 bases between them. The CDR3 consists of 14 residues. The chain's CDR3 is CASSPSQGNEKLFF. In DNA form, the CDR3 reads TGTGCCAGCAGCCCTAGTCAGGGGAATGAAAAACTGTTTTTT.

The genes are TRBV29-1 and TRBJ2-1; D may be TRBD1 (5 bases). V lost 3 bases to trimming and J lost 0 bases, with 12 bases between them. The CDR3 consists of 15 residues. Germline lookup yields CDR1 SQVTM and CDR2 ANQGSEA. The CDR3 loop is CSVDGRQNSYNEQFF. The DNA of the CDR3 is TGCAGCGTTGATGGTAGACAGAACTCCTACAATGAGCAGTTCTTC.

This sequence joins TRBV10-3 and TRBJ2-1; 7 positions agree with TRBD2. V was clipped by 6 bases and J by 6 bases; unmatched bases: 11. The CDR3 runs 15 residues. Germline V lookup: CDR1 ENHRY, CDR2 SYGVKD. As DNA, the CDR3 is TGTGCCATCAGACCCCCGGGGACTACAGGCAATGAGCAGTTCTTC. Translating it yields CAIRPPGTTGNEQFF.